These 28 T cell receptor beta chains were all obtained from the same sample, sequenced in a study of CD8 T cells in Susac syndrome. The RNA, roughly 0.45 to 1 ug, was put through reverse transcription using random hexamers. TCRdb re-analysed the immunoSEQ multiplex PCR reads in MiXCR, keeping a single row per CDR3 protein. The sample includes about 80,000 distinct CDR3 sequences, just under 95% of them seen just once. Sequenced material: CD8+ T cells from PBMCs. These receptor sequences come from a human donor in good health.

The chain has TRBV28 and TRBJ2-7; 7 positions match TRBD1. Trimming at V came to 4 bases and at J to 7 bases, leaving 7 bases not matched to a gene. This CDR3 contains 13 residues. Germline CDR1 is MDHEN and CDR2 is SYDVKM. CDR3 protein: CASSSRQGREQYF. The CDR3 DNA is TGTGCCAGCAGTTCGAGACAGGGCAGAGAGCAGTACTTC. Full variable domain (outside the CDR3, taken from reference TRBV28 and TRBJ2-7): DVKVTQSSRYLVKRTGEKVFLECVQDMDHENMFWYRQDPGLGLRLIYFSYDVKMKEKGDIPEGYSVSREKKERFSLILESASTNQTSMYLCASSSRQGREQYFGPGTRLTVT.

The J gene is TRBJ2-7, the V gene TRBV4-3, with D hard to call. The CDR3 is made up of 13 amino acids. From germline, CDR1 is LGHNA and CDR2 YSLEER. V dropped 3 bases and J dropped 7 bases, with 13 bases sitting between them. The CDR3 nucleotides read TGCGCCAGCAGCCACGGTCAGCTCAGGGAGCAGTACTTC. Its translation: CASSHGQLREQYF.

This chain connects TRBV29-1 to TRBJ2-2; the D is unclear. V shed 2 bases and J shed 2 bases, with 6 bases lying between them. Germline V gives CDR1 SQVTM, CDR2 ANQGSEA. The CDR3 totals 13 residues. In nucleotides, the CDR3 is TGCAGCGTTGAATGGAGTAACACCGGGGAGCTGTTTTTT. This gives the protein CSVEWSNTGELFF.

The J gene is TRBJ2-7, the V gene TRBV4-1; no clear D gene. The CDR3 sequence is 15 residues long. The germline CDR1 and CDR2 sequences are MGHRA and YSYEKL. V was cut by 1 base and J by 3 bases, with 13 bases left in between. CDR3 DNA: TGCGCCAGCAGCCAAGTCTACGGGCCGGACTACGAGCAGTACGTC. Encoded protein: CASSQVYGPDYEQYV.

This chain connects TRBV4-3 to TRBJ2-3; no clear D gene. Germline V gene lookup returns CDR1 LGHNA and CDR2 YSLEER. CDR3 length equals 12 residues. The V and J ends lost 0 bases and 12 bases respectively, with 10 bases between them. CDR3 in amino acids: CASSQDGVSQYF. The CDR3, as DNA: TGCGCCAGCAGCCAAGATGGGGTCTCTCAGTATTTT.

The gene calls are TRBV5-4 and TRBJ2-1, with D tentatively TRBD2 (7 bases). In germline, CDR1 is SGHNT, CDR2 YYREEE (reference sequence). Deletions cut 10 bases from V and 9 bases from J, with 20 bases between. The CDR3 is made up of 13 amino acids. For the CDR3, the DNA is TGTGCCGGAGGACTAGGGGGAGAGGGTGAGCAGTTCTTC. Protein product: CAGGLGGEGEQFF.

This rearrangement joins TRBV2 to TRBJ2-3; 8 positions match TRBD1. After removal of 10 bases from V and 6 bases from J, the junction contained 6 bases not matched to a gene. The germline CDR1 and CDR2 sequences are SNHLY and FYNNEI. This CDR3 is built from 12 residues. The CDR3 nucleotides are TGTGCCACTCGGACAGGGTTGGATACGCAGTATTTT. This sequence encodes CATRTGLDTQYF.

This chain links TRBV27 with TRBJ2-2; TRBD1 agrees at 9 bases. CDR3 size: 15 residues. The germline CDR1 and CDR2 sequences are MNHEY and SMNVEV (reference sequence). Germline trimming cut 5 bases from V and 5 bases from J; bases unmatched to any gene: 6. The CDR3 region has the DNA TGTGCCAGCAGTCCCGGGACAGGGAGGACCGGGGAGCTGTTTTTT. The encoded protein is CASSPGTGRTGELFF.

The chain uses TRBV7-6 and TRBJ2-7, with D hard to call. This CDR3 is 12 amino acids long. Trimming removed 2 bases from V and 2 bases from J, with 4 bases in between. Germline CDR1 and CDR2: SGHVS and FNYEAQ. The CDR3 DNA is TGTGCCAGCAGCTTATCCACCTACGAGCAGTACTTC. This sequence encodes CASSLSTYEQYF.

The CDR3 protein is CASSYSRWYGYTF. For the CDR3, the DNA is TGTGCCAGCAGTTACTCGAGATGGTATGGCTACACCTTC. The chain links TRBV6-5 to TRBJ1-2, with D uncertain. Germline lookup yields CDR1 MNHEY and CDR2 SVGAGI. V gave up 0 bases and J gave up 5 bases, with 7 bases separating them. The CDR3 runs to 13 residues.

The chain has TRBV6-1 and TRBJ1-1; 7 bases align to TRBD1. Losses at the gene ends were 6 bases for V and 1 base for J; bases not matched to a gene: 5. Looked up from germline, CDR1 is MNHNS and CDR2 is SASEGT. The CDR3 is 14 amino acids. CDR3 coding DNA: TGTGCCAGCAGGGAGAGGGGGCGGAACACTGAAGCTTTCTTT. This sequence encodes CASRERGRNTEAFF.

This chain uses TRBV7-2 with TRBJ2-3; D unclear. This CDR3 has 13 residues. Germline V CDR1 and CDR2: SGHTA, FQGNSA. Trimming stripped 11 bases from V and 0 bases from J, with 12 bases between. The CDR3 loop is CAGRLSSTDTQYF. The CDR3 DNA follows: TGTGCCGGCCGACTGTCTAGCACAGATACGCAGTATTTT.

The V and J genes are TRBV4-3 and TRBJ2-3, with D possibly TRBD2 on 6 matching bases. The V end was cut by 0 bases, the J end by 2 bases, with 15 bases between. Germline V lookup: CDR1 LGHNA, CDR2 YSLEER. This CDR3 is built from 17 residues. CDR3 loop: CASSQDGRGVITDTQYF. Written as DNA, the CDR3 is TGCGCCAGCAGCCAAGATGGTCGCGGGGTTATCACAGATACGCAGTATTTT.

The CDR3 DNA is TGTGCCAGCAGCCATTTCACCGGGGAGCTGTTTTTT. Amino acid sequence: CASSHFTGELFF. V usage is TRBV7-9 and J usage is TRBJ2-2; D uncertain. The CDR3 covers 12 residues. Per germline, CDR1 SEHNR and CDR2 FQNEAQ (reference sequence). V lost 5 bases, J lost 4 bases, and 5 bases lay in between.

This chain links TRBV5-6 with TRBJ2-7, with D perhaps being TRBD1 or TRBD2 (5 bases each). The CDR3 runs to 15 residues. The V gene lost 4 bases and the J gene lost 2 bases, with 16 bases spanning the gap. Germline lookup yields CDR1 SGHDT and CDR2 YYEEEE. The CDR3 is CASSPPGRGAYEQYV. The CDR3 region has the DNA TGTGCCAGCAGCCCCCCGGGAAGGGGAGCCTACGAGCAGTACGTC.

V gene TRBV12-3 or TRBV12-4 combines with J gene TRBJ2-3; 8 positions match TRBD1. The CDR3 runs 14 residues. V gave up 10 bases and J gave up 0 bases; unmatched junction bases: 6. The CDR3 here is CATGTGTSTDTQYF. CDR3 nucleotides: TGTGCCACCGGGACAGGTACCAGCACAGATACGCAGTATTTT.

The chain employs TRBV27 and TRBJ1-2, with TRBD1 as a possible D gene (6 bases). The length of the CDR3 is 14 residues. V was trimmed by 4 bases and J by 0 bases, leaving 9 bases between them. Germline V lookup: CDR1 MNHEY, CDR2 SMNVEV (reference sequence). In DNA, the CDR3 is TGTGCCAGCAGTTCGACAGGAGCTAACTATGGCTACACCTTC. Translation gives CASSSTGANYGYTF.

The chain carries TRBV10-2 and TRBJ1-6; D is unresolved. The CDR3 is 17 amino acids. The ends were cut back, 3 bases at V and 0 bases at J, with 12 bases in the middle. The germline gives CDR1 WSHSY, CDR2 SAAADI. CDR3 nucleotide sequence: TGCGCCAGCAGTGAATTTAAGGATTCCTCCTATAATTCACCCCTCCACTTT. The encoded protein is CASSEFKDSSYNSPLHF.

This chain uses TRBV7-9 with TRBJ2-1; no firm D call. V lost 5 bases and J 3 bases, leaving 5 bases between the germline ends. The CDR3 spans 12 residues. Germline V gene lookup returns CDR1 SEHNR and CDR2 FQNEAQ (reference sequence). CDR3 protein: CASSPRYNEQFF. The CDR3 DNA follows: TGTGCCAGCAGCCCCCGCTACAATGAGCAGTTCTTC.

This chain uses TRBV12-3 or TRBV12-4 with TRBJ2-3, with 12 bases fitting TRBD2. The CDR3 contains 15 residues. After removal of 4 bases from V and 5 bases from J, the junction contained 4 bases not matched to a gene. The CDR3 DNA follows: TGTGCCAGCAGTTCGGAACTAGCGGGAGGAGATACGCAGTATTTT. This gives the protein CASSSELAGGDTQYF.

This sequence joins TRBV14 and TRBJ2-3; TRBD2 agrees at 7 bases. This CDR3 spans 16 amino acids. The trim removed 3 bases at V and 1 base at J, leaving 7 bases unmatched. Germline V gene sequence: CDR1 SGHDN, CDR2 FVKESK. The CDR3 region has the DNA TGTGCCAGCAGCCACCTAGCGGAGCAAGGCACAGATACGCAGTATTTT. It specifies CASSHLAEQGTDTQYF.

The chain combines TRBV6-2 or TRBV6-3 with TRBJ1-6; 9 nucleotides line up with TRBD1. The germline V gene has CDR1 MNHEY and CDR2 SVGEGT. V lost 6 bases and J lost 10; bases outside the gene matches: 7. This CDR3 region has 14 residues. CDR3 DNA sequence: TGTGCCAGCAGATACACAGGGGGCGTCTCACCCCTCCACTTT. It encodes CASRYTGGVSPLHF.

The chain is built from TRBV12-3 or TRBV12-4 and TRBJ2-7; the D gene is possibly TRBD2 (6 bases). V lost 5 bases and J lost 6, with 8 bases in between. The CDR3 has 11 residues. The CDR3 loop reads CASSLGGEQYV. The CDR3, as DNA: TGTGCCAGCAGTCTGGGAGGCGAGCAGTACGTC.

The gene calls are TRBV11-2 and TRBJ2-4; either TRBD1 or TRBD2 may supply D (5 bases each). The CDR3 has 16 residues. Germline values: CDR1 SGHAT, CDR2 FQNNGV. The V end lost 2 bases, the J end lost 2 bases, and 13 bases lay between the germline ends. The CDR3 coding sequence is TGTGCCAGCAGCTTAATTCGGGGCAGGTCCAAAAACATTCAGTACTTC. Its translation: CASSLIRGRSKNIQYF.

J is TRBJ1-5 and V is TRBV12-3 or TRBV12-4; D unclear. V was clipped by 4 bases and J by 0 bases, with 10 bases between them. CDR3 length: 15 amino acids. The DNA of the CDR3 is TGTGCCAGCAGTTGGGAGTCCTATAGCAATCAGCCCCAGCATTTT. Translated, it gives CASSWESYSNQPQHF.

CDR3: CASRLNEREADTQYF. The DNA of the CDR3 is TGTGCCAGCAGGCTTAACGAGCGGGAGGCAGATACGCAGTATTTT. This chain uses TRBV27 with TRBJ2-3; 9 bases agree with TRBD2. Trimming took 6 bases from V and 4 from J; bases not matched to a gene: 8. This CDR3 region has 15 residues. The germline V gene has CDR1 MNHEY and CDR2 SMNVEV (reference sequence).

The J gene is TRBJ1-2, the V gene TRBV7-8, with 8 nucleotides matching TRBD1. The junction had 17 bases not matched to a gene; V was cut back by 4 bases and J by 10 bases. CDR3 length: 16 residues. CDR1 is SGHVS, CDR2 FQNEAQ, per germline. CDR3 bases: TGTGCCAGCAGCTCAGGTGGCCCCGGGACAGGACTTTCCTACACCTTC. Protein: CASSSGGPGTGLSYTF.

The J gene is TRBJ1-6, the V gene TRBV6-5; D not certain. Trimming stripped 6 bases from V and 7 bases from J, with 13 bases between. The CDR3 is 14 amino acids. Germline V gene lookup returns CDR1 MNHEY and CDR2 SVGAGI. CDR3 sequence reads: CASRMDGGNSPLHF. In DNA, the CDR3 is TGTGCCAGCAGGATGGACGGTGGGAATTCACCCCTCCACTTT.